The 21 T cell receptor beta chains given below trace back to one sample, sequenced in a study of T cells expressing NK-cell markers. TCRdb reanalyzed the 5' RACE reads, giving one entry per CDR3 protein sequence and no DNA. This sample's clone table lists 250,000 to 300,000 distinct CDR3 sequences. Sequences were obtained from blood T cells: a sorted CD56 or NKG2C T cell subset, CD4+ or CD8+ T cells, or bulk PBMC T cells (not recorded which). Source of these receptors: a man between 18 and 29 years old in good health.

This chain joins TRBV4-2 and TRBJ2-7; TCRdb lists TRBD2, though no DNA is available to test this call. The germline gives CDR1 LGHNA, CDR2 YNFKEQ. This CDR3 is 20 amino acids long. The CDR3 is CASSQSLRLAGNTYDYEQYF.

The rearrangement joins TRBV12-3 or TRBV12-4 to TRBJ2-7; TCRdb picks TRBD2, but there is no DNA to check that call. This CDR3 is built from 12 residues. CDR3 residues: CASSLGRPEQYF.

The chain couples TRBV10-3 to TRBJ2-3; TCRdb selects TRBD2, and the lack of DNA leaves this call unchecked. The germline V gene has CDR1 ENHRY and CDR2 SYGVKD. This CDR3 contains 18 residues. CDR3 sequence: CAISRVGTSGTSGDTQYF.

The chain is built from TRBV7-8 and TRBJ2-7. Germline CDR1 reads SGHVS; CDR2 reads FQNEAQ. The CDR3 loop spans 14 amino acids. The CDR3 is CASSDWGSSYEQYF. Full variable domain (remainder filled in from reference TRBV7-8 and TRBJ2-7): GAGVSQSPRYKVAKRGQDVALRCDPISGHVSLFWYQQALGQGPEFLTYFQNEAQLDKSGLPSDRFFAERPEGSVSTLKIQRTQQEDSAVYLCASSDWGSSYEQYFGPGTRLTVT.

The rearrangement joins TRBV15 to TRBJ2-5; TCRdb proposes TRBD1, but this gene call is untestable without DNA. This CDR3 has 17 residues. Germline assignment: CDR1 LNHNV and CDR2 YYDKDF (reference sequence). CDR3: CATSPSGAGMGGETQYF.

The CDR3 protein is CASSERTGGRYEQYF. This chain joins TRBV2 and TRBJ2-7; lacking DNA, the TRBD1 call made by TCRdb goes unchecked. The CDR3 totals 15 residues. From germline, CDR1 is SNHLY and CDR2 FYNNEI.

V is TRBV6-5 and J is TRBJ2-1. The CDR3 covers 15 residues. Germline V gene data show CDR1 as MNHEY and CDR2 as SVGAGI. The CDR3 region is CASSYSLSSYNEQFF.

The rearrangement uses TRBV12-3 or TRBV12-4 and TRBJ2-7; TCRdb outputs TRBD1, but without DNA this stays unchecked. This CDR3 is built from 14 residues. The CDR3 is CASSEFTGVHEQYF.

V is TRBV7-8 and J is TRBJ2-3. Germline lookup yields CDR1 SGHVS and CDR2 FQNEAQ. CDR3 length equals 13 residues. The CDR3 protein is CASSLARPDTQYF.

The V gene is TRBV12-3 or TRBV12-4, the J gene TRBJ1-5; as DNA is missing, the TRBD1 call by TCRdb cannot be tested. The CDR3 totals 14 residues. The CDR3 here is CASTSDRRGQPQHF.

CDR3 sequence reads: CASREVGPNEQFF. The chain has TRBV6-1 and TRBJ2-1; the D call of TRBD2 rests on TCRdb alone, since no DNA is present to check it. Germline CDR1 and CDR2: MNHNS and SASEGT. The CDR3 runs to 13 residues.

The rearrangement joins TRBV9 to TRBJ2-2; there is no DNA to check the TCRdb D call of TRBD2. The germline gives CDR1 SGDLS, CDR2 YYNGEE. The CDR3 length is 13 residues. This chain's CDR3 is CASRERDTGELFF. Based on the CDR3 plus reference TRBV9 and TRBJ2-2, the full variable domain is DSGVTQTPKHLITATGQRVTLRCSPRSGDLSVYWYQQSLDQGLQFLIQYYNGEERAKGNILERFSAQQFPDLHSELNLSSLELGDSALYFCASRERDTGELFFGEGSRLTVL.

CDR3 loop: CASSYQWDTGELFF. V is TRBV27 and J is TRBJ2-2. The CDR3 runs 14 residues. Germline values: CDR1 MNHEY, CDR2 SMNVEV (reference sequence).

The chain combines TRBV7-8 with TRBJ2-2. CDR3 length: 16 amino acids. Germline CDR1 SGHVS, CDR2 FQNEAQ. The CDR3 region is CASIKAGRADTGELFF.

The V and J genes are TRBV4-2 and TRBJ2-7; TCRdb's assignment of TRBD1 cannot be checked, as there is no DNA. This CDR3 has 17 amino acids. The germline CDR1 and CDR2 sequences are LGHNA and YNFKEQ. CDR3 sequence reads: CASSQEAPGASSYEQYF.

J is TRBJ2-1 and V is TRBV20-1; TCRdb's D call, TRBD1, is unchecked because there is no DNA. The V gene's germline CDR1 is DFQATT and CDR2 SNEGSKA (reference sequence). This CDR3 contains 19 residues. The CDR3 spells CSASSSQGGLRGHYNEQFF.

The chain combines TRBV12-3 or TRBV12-4 with TRBJ1-2; TCRdb's D call of TRBD1 is untestable without DNA. This CDR3 is built from 15 residues. The CDR3 sequence: CASSTTGTVNYGYTF.

This chain connects TRBV5-1 to TRBJ2-7; TCRdb selects TRBD2, and the lack of DNA leaves this call unchecked. Germline CDR1 SGHRS, CDR2 YFSETQ. CDR3 length: 15 amino acids. The CDR3 loop reads CASSSSGSNSYEQYF.

The genes are TRBV7-9 and TRBJ2-1. CDR3 length: 15 residues. The germline V gene has CDR1 SEHNR and CDR2 FQNEAQ (reference sequence). CDR3 residues: CASSQSGRPYNEQFF. Filled out from reference TRBV7-9 and TRBJ2-1, the complete variable domain reads DTGVSQNPRHKITKRGQNVTFRCDPISEHNRLYWYRQTLGQGPEFLTYFQNEAQLEKSRLLSDRFSAERPKGSFSTLEIQRTEQGDSAMYLCASSQSGRPYNEQFFGPGTRLTVL.

The chain joins TRBV4-3 to TRBJ2-3; the TCRdb D gene call, TRBD1, has no DNA to confirm it. The germline V gene has CDR1 LGHNA and CDR2 YSLEER. CDR3 length: 16 amino acids. CDR3 sequence: CASSQGGGEGTDTQYF.

J is TRBJ2-2 and V is TRBV7-6; TCRdb picks TRBD1, but there is no DNA to check that call. CDR3 length: 17 residues. Germline-derived CDR1 and CDR2 are SGHVS and FNYEAQ. The CDR3: CASSSFRGRQNTGELFF.